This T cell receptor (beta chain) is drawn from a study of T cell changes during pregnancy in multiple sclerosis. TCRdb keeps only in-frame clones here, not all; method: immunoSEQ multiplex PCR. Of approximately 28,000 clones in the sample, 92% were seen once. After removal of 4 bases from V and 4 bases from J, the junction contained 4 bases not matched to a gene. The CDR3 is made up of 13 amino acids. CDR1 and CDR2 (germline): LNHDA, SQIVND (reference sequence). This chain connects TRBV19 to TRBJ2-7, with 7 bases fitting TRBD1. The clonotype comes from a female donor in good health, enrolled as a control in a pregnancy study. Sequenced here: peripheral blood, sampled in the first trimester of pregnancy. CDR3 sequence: CASSTGQSYEQYF. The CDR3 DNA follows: TGTGCCAGTAGTACGGGACAGTCTTACGAGCAGTACTTC.